This T cell receptor (beta chain) was captured by sequencing in a study of blood T cell repertoires in COVID-19. On the study more broadly: Samples taken during acute and convalescent COVID-19 were collected in the United States, Italy and Spain. Nucleic acid was either cDNA or gDNA, and it came from T cells, B-cell-depleted T cells, or PBMCs.

Germline lookup yields CDR1 SGHTA and CDR2 FQGTGA. The junction had 11 bases not matched to a gene; V was cut back by 5 bases and J by 4 bases. The CDR3 covers 16 residues. Original processing notes: Researchers report that nucleated cell counts were estimated from reference gene primer amplification. Produced via immunoSEQ multiplex PCR; TCRdb's table is partial and in-frame only. The DNA was the basis for D and trimming; V, J and clone size are from that table. Of approximately 390,000 clones listed, roughly 86% are singletons. The genes are TRBV7-3 and TRBJ1-1; 9 positions match TRBD1. The receptor was derived from a woman aged 60-75 years with COVID-19, enrolled during active disease. The material sequenced was peripheral blood. The CDR3 DNA sequence: TGTGCCAGCAGCGACCAACAGGGGGCTGTGGGCACTGAAGCTTTCTTT. This translates into CASSDQQGAVGTEAFF. Full variable domain (remainder filled in from reference TRBV7-3 and TRBJ1-1): GAGVSQTPSNKVTEKGKYVELRCDPISGHTALYWYRQSLGQGPEFLIYFQGTGAADDSGLPNDRFFAVRPEGSVSTLKIQRTERGDSAVYLCASSDQQGAVGTEAFFGQGTRLTVV.